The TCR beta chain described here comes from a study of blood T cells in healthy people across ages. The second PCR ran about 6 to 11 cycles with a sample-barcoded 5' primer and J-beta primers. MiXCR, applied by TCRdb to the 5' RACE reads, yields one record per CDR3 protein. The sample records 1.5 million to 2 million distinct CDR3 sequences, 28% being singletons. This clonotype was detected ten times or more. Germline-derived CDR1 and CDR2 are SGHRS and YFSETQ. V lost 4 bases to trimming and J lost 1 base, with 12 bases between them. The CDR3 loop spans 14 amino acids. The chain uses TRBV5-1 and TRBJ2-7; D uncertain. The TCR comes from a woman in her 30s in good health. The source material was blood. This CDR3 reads CASSAALGSYEQYF. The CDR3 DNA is TGCGCCAGCAGCGCCGCCCTAGGTTCCTACGAGCAGTACTTC.